This T cell receptor (beta chain) was identified during a study of blood T cell repertoires in COVID-19. In the study overall: Sample material is recorded as cDNA or gDNA derived from T cells, B-cell-depleted T cells, or PBMCs.

V gave up 7 bases and J gave up 11 bases, with 21 bases separating them. The CDR3 runs 14 residues. CDR1 is LGHDT, CDR2 YNNKEL, per germline (reference sequence). Seattle enrolled patients during active infection and tracked them longitudinally. In the original analysis: Researchers report that nucleated cell counts were estimated from reference gene primer amplification. Libraries were prepared by immunoSEQ multiplex PCR; TCRdb keeps only in-frame clonotypes and omits some of them. V and J calls and clone size are those listed in that table; D and trimming were worked out from the DNA. Counted here are under 250,000 clones, more than 75% occurring once; the ten biggest clones make up roughly 10%.

The material sequenced was peripheral blood. V and J are TRBV3-1 (or the pseudogene TRBV3-2) and TRBJ1-3; D is perhaps TRBD1 (5 bases). The clonotype was recovered from a man aged 50 to 60 with COVID-19, enrolled during active disease. CDR3 sequence (DNA): TGTGCCAGCACCATCTCTCGGGGGGGATGGCCCATATATTTT. Its translation: CASTISRGGWPIYF.